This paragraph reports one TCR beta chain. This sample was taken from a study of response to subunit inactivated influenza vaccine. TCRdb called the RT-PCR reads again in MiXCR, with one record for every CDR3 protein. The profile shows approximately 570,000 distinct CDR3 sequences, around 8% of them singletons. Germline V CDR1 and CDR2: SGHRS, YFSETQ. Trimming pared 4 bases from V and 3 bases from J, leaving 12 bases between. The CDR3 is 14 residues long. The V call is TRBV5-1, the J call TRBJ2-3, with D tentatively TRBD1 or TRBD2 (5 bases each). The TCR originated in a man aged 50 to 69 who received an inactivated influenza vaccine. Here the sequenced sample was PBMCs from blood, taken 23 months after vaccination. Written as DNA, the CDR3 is TGCGCCAGCAGCGAGGGGATCGGTACAGATACGCAGTATTTT. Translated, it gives CASSEGIGTDTQYF.